The T cell receptor (beta chain) under discussion was sequenced for a study of cytomegalovirus exposure and HLA in healthy donors. This CDR3 region has 12 residues. V was cut by 7 bases and J by 0 bases, with 9 bases left in between. CDR1 and CDR2 from the germline V gene are SQVTM and ANQGSEA. With 60 Vbeta and 13 Jbeta primers, the PCR was carried out. Assay: immunoSEQ multiplex PCR; the TCRdb copy retains only in-frame clones and omits some. The sample data list roughly 34,000 clones. The TCR originated in a middle-aged man in good health and CMV-seronegative. This chain links TRBV29-1 with TRBJ1-1, with D possibly matching TRBD1 (6 bases). Sample: PBMCs. The CDR3 DNA is TGCAGCGCAGGACAGATGAACACTGAAGCTTTCTTT. As protein: CSAGQMNTEAFF. Looking up the rest from reference TRBV29-1 and TRBJ1-1 gives the full variable domain: SAVISQKPSRDICQRGTSLTIQCQVDSQVTMMFWYRQQPGQSLTLIATANQGSEATYESGFVIDKFPISRPNLTFSTLTVSNMSPEDSSIYLCSAGQMNTEAFFGQGTRLTVV.